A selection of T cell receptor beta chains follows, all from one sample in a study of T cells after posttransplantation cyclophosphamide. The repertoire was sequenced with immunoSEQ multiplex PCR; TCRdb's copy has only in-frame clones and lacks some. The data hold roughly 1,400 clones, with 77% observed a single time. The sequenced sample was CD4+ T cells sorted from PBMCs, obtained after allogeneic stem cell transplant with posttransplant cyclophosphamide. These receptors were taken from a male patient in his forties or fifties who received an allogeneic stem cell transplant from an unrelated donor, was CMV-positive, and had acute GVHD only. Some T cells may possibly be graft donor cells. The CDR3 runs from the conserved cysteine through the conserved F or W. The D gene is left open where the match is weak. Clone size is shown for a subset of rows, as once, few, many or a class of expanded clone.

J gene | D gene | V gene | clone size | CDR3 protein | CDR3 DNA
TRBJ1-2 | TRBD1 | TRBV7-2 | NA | CASSLGTGGVAGYTF | TGTGCCAGCAGCTTAGGGACAGGGGGCGTTGCTGGCTACACCTTC
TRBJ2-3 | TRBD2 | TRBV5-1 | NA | CASSLGTSGRDTQYF | TGCGCCAGCAGCCTAGGGACTAGCGGGAGAGATACGCAGTATTTT
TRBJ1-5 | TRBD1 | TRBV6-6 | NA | CASSTDREGDQPQHF | TGTGCCAGCAGCACGGACAGGGAAGGGGATCAGCCCCAGCATTTT
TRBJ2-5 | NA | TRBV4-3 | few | CASSRAGETQYF | TGCGCCAGCAGCCGAGCGGGAGAGACCCAGTACTTC
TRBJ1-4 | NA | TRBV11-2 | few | CASSPLLANEKLFF | TGTGCCAGCAGCCCACTACTCGCAAATGAAAAACTGTTTTTT
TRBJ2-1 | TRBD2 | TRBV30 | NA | CAWSVYLAGAGQYNEQFF | TGTGCCTGGAGTGTTTACCTAGCGGGAGCAGGCCAATACAATGAGCAGTTCTTC
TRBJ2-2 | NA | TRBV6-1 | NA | CASSEGRFLDTGELFF | TGTGCCAGCAGTGAGGGCCGGTTTCTTGACACCGGGGAGCTGTTTTTT
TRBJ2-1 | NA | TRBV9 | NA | CASSPSGETYNEQFF | TGTGCCAGCAGCCCCTCAGGGGAGACATACAATGAGCAGTTCTTC
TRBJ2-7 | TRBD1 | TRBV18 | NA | CASSRQGIFYEQYF | TGTGCCAGCTCAAGACAGGGTATTTTCTACGAGCAGTACTTC
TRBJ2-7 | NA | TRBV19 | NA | CATWGGGTYEQYF | TGTGCCACGTGGGGAGGAGGTACCTACGAGCAGTACTTC
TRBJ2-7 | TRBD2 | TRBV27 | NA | CASSSPTSGLREQYF | TGTGCCAGCAGTTCGCCGACTAGCGGGCTGCGCGAGCAGTACTTC
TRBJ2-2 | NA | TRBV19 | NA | CASRGGVGTRRETGELFF | TGTGCCAGTAGGGGGGGAGTGGGCACCCGGAGAGAAACCGGGGAGCTGTTTTTT
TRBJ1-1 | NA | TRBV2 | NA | CASTTDREAFF | TGTGCCAGCACTACAGACAGAGAAGCTTTCTTT
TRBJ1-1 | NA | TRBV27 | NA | CASSFSGRGEAFF | TGTGCCAGCAGTTTTAGTGGTCGAGGTGAAGCTTTCTTT
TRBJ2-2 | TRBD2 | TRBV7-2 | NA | CASSGTGTSGRAGELFF | TGTGCCAGCAGCGGCACCGGGACTAGCGGGAGGGCCGGGGAGCTGTTTTTT
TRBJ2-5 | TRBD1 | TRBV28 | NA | CASSLDRDSRETQYF | TGTGCCAGCAGTTTGGACAGGGACTCCCGGGAGACCCAGTACTTC
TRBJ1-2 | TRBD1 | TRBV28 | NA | CASSITGADYGYTF | TGTGCCAGCAGTATCACAGGGGCGGACTATGGCTACACCTTC
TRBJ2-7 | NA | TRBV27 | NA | CASSFVRNEGEQYF | TGTGCCAGCAGTTTTGTCAGGAATGAGGGCGAGCAGTACTTC
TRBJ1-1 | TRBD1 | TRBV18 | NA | CASSPQGARAEVFF | TGTGCCAGCTCACCTCAGGGGGCGCGGGCTGAAGTTTTCTTT
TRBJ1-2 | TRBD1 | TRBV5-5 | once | CASSFSGGANYGYTF | TGTGCCAGCAGCTTCTCAGGGGGCGCAAACTATGGCTACACCTTC
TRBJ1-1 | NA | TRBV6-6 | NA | CASSPRGEGEAFF | TGTGCCAGCAGCCCTCGAGGGGAGGGTGAAGCTTTCTTT
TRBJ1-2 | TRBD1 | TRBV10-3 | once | CAIREQGASDGYTF | TGTGCCATCAGAGAACAGGGGGCGAGTGATGGCTACACCTTC
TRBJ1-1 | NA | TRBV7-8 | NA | CASSKTGRTEAFF | TGTGCCAGCAGCAAAACAGGTCGGACTGAAGCTTTCTTT
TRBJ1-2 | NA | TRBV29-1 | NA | CSVSRTEGSGYTF | TGCAGCGTTTCGAGGACAGAGGGAAGCGGCTACACCTTC
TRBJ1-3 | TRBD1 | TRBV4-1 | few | CASSQGQGTGNTIYF | TGCGCCAGCAGCCAAGGACAGGGAACTGGAAACACCATATATTTT
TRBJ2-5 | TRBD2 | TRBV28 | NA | CASRAGGPSETQYF | TGTGCCAGCAGAGCGGGAGGGCCCTCGGAGACCCAGTACTTC
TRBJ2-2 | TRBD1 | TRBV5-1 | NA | CASSRAGTGGEVELFF | TGCGCCAGCAGCAGGGCCGGGACAGGGGGCGAAGTGGAGCTGTTTTTT
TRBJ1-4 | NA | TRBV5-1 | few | CASRLQGGEVEKLFF | TGCGCCAGCAGATTACAGGGTGGCGAGGTTGAAAAACTGTTTTTT
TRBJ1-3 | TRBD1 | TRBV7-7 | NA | CASSLEVTGKRNTIYF | TGTGCTAGCAGCTTAGAAGTGACAGGGAAGAGAAACACCATATATTTT
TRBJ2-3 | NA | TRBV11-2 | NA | CASSLGRFTDTQYF | TGTGCCAGCAGCTTAGGTCGGTTCACAGATACGCAGTATTTT
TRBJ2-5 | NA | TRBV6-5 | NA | CASSYSISVWETQYF | TGTGCCAGCAGTTACTCGATTTCAGTTTGGGAGACCCAGTACTTC
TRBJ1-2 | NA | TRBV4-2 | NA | CASSQGNLQGSNYGYTF | TGTGCCAGCAGCCAAGGTAACTTACAGGGATCTAACTATGGCTACACCTTC
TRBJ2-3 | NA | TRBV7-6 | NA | CASSQGTSTDTQYF | TGTGCCAGCAGCCAAGGGACTAGCACAGATACGCAGTATTTT
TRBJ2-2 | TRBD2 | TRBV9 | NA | CASSPRTHRKAGGGTGELFF | TGTGCCAGCAGCCCCCGCACCCATCGAAAAGCGGGAGGGGGGACCGGGGAGCTGTTTTTT
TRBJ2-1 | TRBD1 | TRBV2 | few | CASVRGQYNEQFF | TGTGCCAGCGTGAGGGGACAGTACAATGAGCAGTTCTTC
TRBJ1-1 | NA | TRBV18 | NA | CASSQGHRGTEAFF | TGTGCCAGCTCACAGGGACACCGGGGCACTGAAGCTTTCTTT
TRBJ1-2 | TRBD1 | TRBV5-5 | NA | CASSLTGDNYGYTF | TGTGCCAGCAGCTTAACAGGGGATAACTATGGCTACACCTTC